These T cell receptor beta chains were read from a single sample in a study of blood T cell repertoires in COVID-19. Method: immunoSEQ multiplex PCR; TCRdb's copy keeps in-frame clones and lacks some. The data show 250,000 to 300,000 clones, with roughly 90% seen just once and roughly 4.8% held by the top ten. Sequenced sample: peripheral blood. All receptors come from a man aged 40-49 years with acute or convalescent COVID-19. The CDR3 runs from the conserved cysteine through the conserved F or W. D genes are given only for firm matches. Size is stated for part of the rows, as once, few or many counts, or as a class when the clone is expanded.

NA	TRBD2	TRBJ2-7	TRBV2	TGTGCCAGCAGTCCAAGGACTAGCGGTCTCTACGAGCAGTACTTC	CASSPRTSGLYEQYF
once	NA	TRBJ1-5	TRBV2	TGTGCCAGCAGTGTTGAGGACACCCACTATCAGCCCCAGCATTTT	CASSVEDTHYQPQHF
NA	NA	TRBJ1-1	TRBV6-5	TGTGCCAGCAGTTACTCGACGGAGATCATGAACACTGAAGCTTTCTTT	CASSYSTEIMNTEAFF
NA	NA	TRBJ2-2	TRBV6-5	TGTGCCAGCAGGCGGAATCGGGACACCGGGGAGCTGTTTTTT	CASRRNRDTGELFF
NA	TRBD2	TRBJ2-2	TRBV11-2	TGTGCCAGCAGCTTAGGACTAGCGGGGACCGGGGAGCTGTTTTTT	CASSLGLAGTGELFF
few	NA	TRBJ2-1	TRBV12-3/TRBV12-4	TGTGCTTCTCGGAGTTCCTACAATGAGCAGTTCTTC	CASRSSYNEQFF
NA	NA	TRBJ2-3	TRBV11-2	TGTGCCAGCAGCTTAGAGTTCAGAGATACGCAGTATTTT	CASSLEFRDTQYF
NA	TRBD1	TRBJ1-2	TRBV9	TGTGCCAGCAGCGAGGGGACAGGCTATGGCTACACCTTC	CASSEGTGYGYTF
NA	TRBD1	TRBJ2-1	TRBV9	TGTGCCAGCAGCTTTCGACAGGGGGCGCGCAATGAGCAGTTCTTC	CASSFRQGARNEQFF
NA	NA	TRBJ1-6	TRBV6-2/TRBV6-3	TGTGCCAGCAGTTACTCGGGCGATGGTAATACACCCCTCCACTTT	CASSYSGDGNTPLHF
NA	TRBD2	TRBJ2-1	TRBV30	TGTGCCTGGAGTGTATTCGGTCGCGGGGGATACTACAATGAGCAGTTCTTC	CAWSVFGRGGYYNEQFF
NA	NA	TRBJ1-2	TRBV12-3/TRBV12-4	TGTGCCAGCAGTTTTTCAGGTGGTCGTGGCTACACCTTC	CASSFSGGRGYTF
once	NA	TRBJ1-1	TRBV6-6	TGTGCCAGCAGTTTCCCCCGTGGCGGCACTGAAGCTTTCTTT	CASSFPRGGTEAFF
NA	NA	TRBJ2-1	TRBV6-6	TGTGCCAGCAGTCGCCAAACAGGTTACAATGAGCAGTTCTTC	CASSRQTGYNEQFF
NA	NA	TRBJ1-1	TRBV12-3/TRBV12-4	TGTGCCAGCAGTTTGAAGGGGTTGAGCTCAACTTTCTTT	CASSLKGLSSTFF
NA	NA	TRBJ2-2	TRBV5-1	TGCGCCAGCAGCTTGGACAGGGCGTACACCGGGGAGCTGTTTTTT	CASSLDRAYTGELFF
NA	TRBD1	TRBJ1-4	TRBV25-1	TGTGCCAGCAGTCCCTCCGGGACAGGGGCTGAAAAACTGTTTTTT	CASSPSGTGAEKLFF
NA	TRBD1	TRBJ1-5	TRBV5-1	TGCGCCAGTTCACAGGGGTCGGGTCAGCCCCAGCATTTT	CASSQGSGQPQHF
NA	NA	TRBJ2-3	TRBV12-2	TGTGCAAGTCGCTTAAAAGGACTAGCGGGGGGTCTAAGCACAGATACGCAGTATTTT	CASRLKGLAGGLSTDTQYF
NA	NA	TRBJ1-5	TRBV2	TGTGCCAGCAGTGATCTTTGGGGGGGAAGTCAGCCCCAGCATTTT	CASSDLWGGSQPQHF
NA	TRBD1	TRBJ2-5	TRBV5-1	TGCGCCAGCAGACGACAGGGACCCCAAGAGACCCAGTACTTC	CASRRQGPQETQYF
NA	TRBD1	TRBJ1-2	TRBV7-9	TGTGCCAGCAGCATCGGGACAGGGCCGGGCTACACCTTC	CASSIGTGPGYTF
NA	NA	TRBJ2-7	TRBV7-2	TGTGCCAGCAGCTCGACAGGATTGGGGGAGCAGTACTTC	CASSSTGLGEQYF
NA	NA	TRBJ2-7	TRBV11-2	TGTGCCAGCAGCTTAGAGGGGCGGGAGCAGTACTTC	CASSLEGREQYF
NA	TRBD1	TRBJ2-7	TRBV25-1	TGTGCCAGCAGTGGACGGGGACAGGCCAGCTCCTACGAGCAGTACTTC	CASSGRGQASSYEQYF
NA	TRBD1	TRBJ2-7	TRBV11-2	TGTGCCAGCAGCTTGGACAGGGGTCACGAGCAGTACTTC	CASSLDRGHEQYF
NA	NA	TRBJ1-2	TRBV5-4	TGTGCCAGCAGCCACCCACCTTATGACAGGACCCATGGCTACACCTTC	CASSHPPYDRTHGYTF
NA	TRBD1	TRBJ1-4	TRBV5-1	TGCGCCAGCAGCTGGGAACCGACAGGGGTTAATGAAAAACTGTTTTTT	CASSWEPTGVNEKLFF
NA	NA	TRBJ1-2	TRBV5-1	TGCGCCAGCAGCTTGGGAGGGCCTACTCTCCACGGCTACACCTTC	CASSLGGPTLHGYTF
NA	NA	TRBJ1-3	TRBV6-5	TGTGCCAGCAGGATAGTGGGTTGGAGCACCATATATTTT	CASRIVGWSTIYF
NA	NA	TRBJ1-2	TRBV6-1	TGTGCCAGCAGTGACCAACAGGGAAGGGGCTATGGCTACACCTTC	CASSDQQGRGYGYTF
NA	NA	TRBJ1-6	TRBV13	TGTGCCAGCAGCTTAGGAGTCAGGGCTTCACCCCTCCACTTT	CASSLGVRASPLHF
NA	TRBD1	TRBJ1-2	TRBV2	TGTGCCAGCAGTGTCTTAGACAGGGACTATGGCTACACCTTC	CASSVLDRDYGYTF
NA	NA	TRBJ1-3	TRBV6-1	TGTGCCAGCAAGGGGGGGAACACCATATATTTT	CASKGGNTIYF
NA	NA	TRBJ1-5	TRBV6-5	TGTGCCAGCACAGGGACAAGCAATCAGCCCCAGCATTTT	CASTGTSNQPQHF
NA	NA	TRBJ2-5	TRBV5-4	TGTGCCAGCAGCTTCGGACAAACCCAAGAGACCCAGTACTTC	CASSFGQTQETQYF
once	NA	TRBJ1-5	TRBV24-1	TGTGCCACCAGTGAGTGGACAGACAATCAGCCCCAGCATTTT	CATSEWTDNQPQHF
NA	NA	TRBJ2-7	TRBV5-1	TGCGCCAGCAGCTCCGGAGGCGAGCAGTACTTC	CASSSGGEQYF
NA	NA	TRBJ1-1	TRBV11-2	TGTGCCAGCAGCTTAGCCGGGGGGGTGTCTGAAGCTTTCTTT	CASSLAGGVSEAFF
NA	NA	TRBJ2-2	TRBV25-1	TGTGCCAGCAGACATGAGTGGGGGGCCGGGGAGCTGTTTTTT	CASRHEWGAGELFF
NA	NA	TRBJ1-1	TRBV2	TGTGCCAGCAGTGTGGGCAGAACTTACACTGAAGCTTTCTTT	CASSVGRTYTEAFF
NA	TRBD2	TRBJ2-3	TRBV7-6	TGTGCCAGCAGCTCTACTAGCGGGGGGGAGTATACGCAGTATTTT	CASSSTSGGEYTQYF
NA	TRBD1	TRBJ2-7	TRBV7-8	TGTGCCAGCAGCCGGGACAGCTCCTACGAGCAGTACTTC	CASSRDSSYEQYF
NA	TRBD2	TRBJ2-1	TRBV3-1/TRBV3-2	TGTGCCAGCAGCTTGCAAGCGGGGGGGCCTAATGAGCAGTTCTTC	CASSLQAGGPNEQFF
once	TRBD1	TRBJ2-5	TRBV5-1	TGCGCCAGCAGCTACGGGACAGCTCAAGAGACCCAGTACTTC	CASSYGTAQETQYF
few	NA	TRBJ1-1	TRBV19	TGTGCCAGTAGTTGGAATAACCGAGGGGAAGCTTTCTTT	CASSWNNRGEAFF
NA	NA	TRBJ1-6	TRBV5-6	TGTGCCAGCAGCTTGGTGGGGGAGGGGGATTCACCCCTCCACTTT	CASSLVGEGDSPLHF
NA	TRBD2	TRBJ2-1	TRBV11-2	TGTGCCAGCAGCTTATTCAGCGGGGGCCGCAATGAGCAGTTCTTC	CASSLFSGGRNEQFF
NA	TRBD1	TRBJ1-2	TRBV19	TGTGCCAGTAGTATCGCCCGGACAGGAGGCTACTATGGCTACACCTTC	CASSIARTGGYYGYTF
NA	NA	TRBJ1-1	TRBV12-3/TRBV12-4	TGTGCCAGCAGTTTTTATCCGAACACTGAAGCTTTCTTT	CASSFYPNTEAFF
NA	NA	TRBJ1-5	TRBV6-5	TGTGCCAGCAAAGGGGCCGAAAAGAATCGGCCCCAGCATTTT	CASKGAEKNRPQHF
NA	NA	TRBJ1-1	TRBV4-2	TGTGCCAGCAGCCAACCGAGGCCCGGGATATACACTGAAGCTTTCTTT	CASSQPRPGIYTEAFF
NA	NA	TRBJ2-3	TRBV5-1	TGCGCCAGCAGCGGACAGATCTCTAGCACAGATACGCAGTATTTT	CASSGQISSTDTQYF
few	NA	TRBJ1-1	TRBV2	TGTGCCAGCAGTCCACGACAGCACACTGAAGCTTTCTTT	CASSPRQHTEAFF
NA	TRBD1	TRBJ2-7	TRBV18	TGTGCCAGCTCATCGTGGACAGGGGGTCCCTACGAGCAGTACTTC	CASSSWTGGPYEQYF
NA	NA	TRBJ1-3	TRBV10-2	TGCGCCAGCAGCATATACAGCTCTGGAAACACCATATATTTT	CASSIYSSGNTIYF
NA	TRBD2	TRBJ2-1	TRBV7-3	TGTGCCAGCAGCTTGGAGCTAGCGGGGGTAAGCTCCTACAATGAGCAGTTCTTC	CASSLELAGVSSYNEQFF
few	NA	TRBJ1-6	TRBV5-5	TGTGCCAGCAGCTTCGGGGCCGGGGGGCTTTCACCCCTCCACTTT	CASSFGAGGLSPLHF
few	TRBD1	TRBJ1-2	TRBV7-2	TGTGCCAGCAGCTTAGCGGGACAGGGGAGACTCTATGGCTACACCTTC	CASSLAGQGRLYGYTF
NA	NA	TRBJ2-2	TRBV7-9	TGTGCCAGCAGCTCCACATTAGCCTTCTCCACGGGGGAGCTGTTTTTT	CASSSTLAFSTGELFF